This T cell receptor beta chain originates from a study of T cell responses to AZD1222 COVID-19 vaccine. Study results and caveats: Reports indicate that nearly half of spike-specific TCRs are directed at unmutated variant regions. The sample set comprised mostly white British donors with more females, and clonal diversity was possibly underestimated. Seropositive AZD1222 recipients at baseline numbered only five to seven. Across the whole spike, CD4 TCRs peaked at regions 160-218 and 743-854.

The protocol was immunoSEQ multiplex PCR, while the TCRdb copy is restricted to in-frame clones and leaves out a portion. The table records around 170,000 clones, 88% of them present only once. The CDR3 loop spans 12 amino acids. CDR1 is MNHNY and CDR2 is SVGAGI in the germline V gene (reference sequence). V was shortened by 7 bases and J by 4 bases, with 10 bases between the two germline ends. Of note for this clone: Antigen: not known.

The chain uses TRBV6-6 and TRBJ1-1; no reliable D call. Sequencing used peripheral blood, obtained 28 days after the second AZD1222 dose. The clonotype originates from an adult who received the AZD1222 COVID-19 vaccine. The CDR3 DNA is TGTGCCAGCATCGAGGGTGTCACTGAAGCTTTCTTT. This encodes CASIEGVTEAFF.